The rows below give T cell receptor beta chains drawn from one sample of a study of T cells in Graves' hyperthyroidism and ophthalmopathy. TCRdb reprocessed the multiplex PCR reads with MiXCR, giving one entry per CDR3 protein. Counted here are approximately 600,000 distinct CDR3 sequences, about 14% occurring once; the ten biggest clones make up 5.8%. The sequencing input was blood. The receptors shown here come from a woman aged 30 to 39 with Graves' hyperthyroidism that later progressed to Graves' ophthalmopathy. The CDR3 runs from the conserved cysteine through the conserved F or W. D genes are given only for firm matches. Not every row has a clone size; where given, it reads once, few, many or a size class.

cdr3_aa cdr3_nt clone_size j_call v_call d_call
CASSFPTGLTYEQYF TGTGCCAGCAGTTTCCCGACAGGGCTAACCTACGAGCAGTACTTC many TRBJ2-7 TRBV28 TRBD1
CASSPDGHGTPQETQYF TGTGCCAGTAGTCCAGATGGTCACGGGACTCCACAAGAGACCCAGTACTTC many TRBJ2-5 TRBV19 -
CAISDGLNREQYF TGTGCCATCAGTGACGGGTTAAACCGCGAGCAGTACTTC - TRBJ2-7 TRBV10-3 -
CASSPGLAGVNEQFF TGTGCCAGCAGCCCGGGACTAGCGGGAGTCAATGAGCAGTTCTTC many TRBJ2-1 TRBV7-6 TRBD2
CASSSGGPGNTIYF TGTGCCAGCAGCTCTGGAGGACCTGGAAACACCATATATTTT many TRBJ1-3 TRBV11-2 -
CASSQGAIQRATYEQYF TGCGCCAGCAGCCAAGGGGCAATCCAGCGGGCCACCTACGAGCAGTACTTC - TRBJ2-7 TRBV4-1 -
CASSLTPTEQYF TGTGCCAGCAGCTTAACTCCCACCGAGCAGTACTTC many TRBJ2-7 TRBV7-2 -
CASSPGVISNQPQHF TGTGCCAGCTCACCGGGAGTAATTAGCAATCAGCCCCAGCATTTT - TRBJ1-5 TRBV18 -
CASSIDLEFDEQFF TGTGCCAGTAGTATAGATCTTGAATTCGATGAGCAGTTCTTC many TRBJ2-1 TRBV19 -
CAIRKTSGSDEQYF TGTGCCATCAGGAAGACTAGCGGGAGCGACGAGCAGTACTTC many TRBJ2-7 TRBV10-3 TRBD2
CAIGGQYSNQPQHF TGTGCCATCGGGGGACAGTATAGCAATCAGCCCCAGCATTTT - TRBJ1-5 TRBV10-3 TRBD1
CSARREGSGEAFF TGCAGTGCCAGAAGAGAGGGATCGGGTGAAGCTTTCTTT - TRBJ1-1 TRBV20-1 -
CASSMTAEIINYGYTF TGTGCCAGTAGTATGACCGCCGAAATAATTAACTATGGCTACACCTTC many TRBJ1-2 TRBV19 -
CASSLWHSYGYTF TGTGCCAGCAGCTTATGGCACAGCTATGGCTACACCTTC many TRBJ1-2 TRBV7-2 -
CASQGVPLCGYTF TGCGCCAGCCAGGGGGTACCACTCTGTGGCTACACCTTC few TRBJ1-2 TRBV5-1 TRBD1
CASSETGGSTEAFF TGCGCCAGCAGCGAGACAGGGGGGAGCACTGAAGCTTTCTTT few TRBJ1-1 TRBV4-1 TRBD1
CASSSRTSGPTYEQYF TGTGCCAGCAGCTCCCGGACTAGCGGGCCTACCTACGAGCAGTACTTC medium-sized TRBJ2-7 TRBV7-8 TRBD2
CASSYGLAEAYEQYF TGTGCCAGCAGTTACGGACTAGCGGAGGCCTACGAGCAGTACTTC many TRBJ2-7 TRBV6-2/TRBV6-3 TRBD2
CASSTGLAGGFDEQYF TGCGCCAGCAGCACGGGACTAGCGGGAGGATTTGACGAGCAGTACTTC many TRBJ2-7 TRBV5-1 TRBD2
CASSSNSIRDRGKGTEAFF TGTGCCAGCAGTTCGAACTCCATCCGGGACAGGGGAAAGGGCACTGAAGCTTTCTTT - TRBJ1-1 TRBV7-9 TRBD1
CASRGVGTEAFF TGTGCCAGCAGGGGAGTAGGGACTGAAGCTTTCTTT many TRBJ1-1 TRBV28 -
CASSPGTAMNTEAFF TGTGCCAGCTCACCCGGGACAGCCATGAACACTGAAGCTTTCTTT many TRBJ1-1 TRBV18 TRBD1
CASRLDTGYTEAFF TGTGCCAGCAGACTCGACACCGGATACACTGAAGCTTTCTTT - TRBJ1-1 TRBV6-2/TRBV6-3 -
CASSFLGTSGNTIYF TGTGCCAGCAGCTTTTTAGGGACTTCTGGAAACACCATATATTTT few TRBJ1-3 TRBV5-4 -
CASSFGAVQETQYF TGTGCCAGCAGTTTTGGGGCAGTGCAAGAGACCCAGTACTTC many TRBJ2-5 TRBV12-3/TRBV12-4 -
CASSTGHRNTEAFF TGTGCCAGCAGCACGGGACACCGGAACACTGAAGCTTTCTTT few TRBJ1-1 TRBV13 -
CASSLGQSDQRGEAFF TGTGCCAGCAGCCTTGGACAGTCTGACCAACGGGGTGAAGCTTTCTTT many TRBJ1-1 TRBV6-9 -
CASRTTGTSGFYEQYF TGTGCCAGTAGGACAACCGGGACTAGCGGATTCTACGAGCAGTACTTC many TRBJ2-7 TRBV19 TRBD2
CASRHRSGTHDSPLHF TGCGCCAGCCGACACCGTTCCGGGACCCACGATTCACCCCTCCACTTT many TRBJ1-6 TRBV5-1 -
CASLPQGADTEAFF TGTGCCAGCTTACCACAGGGGGCGGACACTGAAGCTTTCTTT many TRBJ1-1 TRBV7-2 TRBD1
CASGLPLGGELFF TGTGCTAGTGGTTTGCCGCTAGGTGGGGAGCTGTTTTTT many TRBJ2-2 TRBV12-5 -
CASSVGHGGYEQYF TGTGCCAGCAGTGTGGGACACGGGGGCTACGAGCAGTACTTC many TRBJ2-7 TRBV2 -
CASSLWVAGVATQYF TGTGCCAGCAGTTTATGGGTAGCGGGAGTAGCTACGCAGTATTTT many TRBJ2-3 TRBV27 TRBD2